A single sample is the source of the 20 T cell receptor beta chains below, sequenced in a study of cytomegalovirus exposure and HLA in healthy donors (dated by TCRdb to the late 2010s). The protocol used for the library was the immunoSEQ multiplex PCR assay. For the multiplex PCR, a mixture combining 60 forward primers for TCR Vbeta segments and 13 reverse primers for TCR Jbeta segments was used. TCRdb took over this immuneACCESS table, retaining in-frame rearrangements with V and J assigned. Such tables are incomplete; in checked studies, under half of the missing clones stem from an unresolved V gene, and the remainder is unexplained. For this sample there are 170,000 or so clones; roughly 80% appear just once. Under 0.75% of the sample lies in the top ten. The sample consisted of PBMCs. These receptors came from a boy aged 5 to 17 in good health and CMV-seronegative.

The CDR3, as DNA: TGTGCCCTGTCGCGGGTGGTGGGCAACACCATATATTTT. It codes for CALSRVVGNTIYF. The chain is built from TRBV30 and TRBJ1-3; no firm D call. Germline V gene data show CDR1 as GTSNPN and CDR2 as SVGIG (reference sequence). This CDR3 contains 13 residues. V shed 8 bases and J shed 7 bases, with 18 bases lying between them.

The J gene is TRBJ2-3, the V gene TRBV14, with D perhaps TRBD1 (6 bases). V was shortened by 2 bases and J by 3 bases, with 12 bases between the two germline ends. This CDR3 has 15 amino acids. Germline loops: CDR1 SGHDN, CDR2 FVKESK. The CDR3 protein is CASSQQGLRTDTQYF. The DNA for the CDR3 is TGTGCCAGCAGCCAACAGGGGCTACGGACAGATACGCAGTATTTT.

V gene TRBV19 combines with J gene TRBJ1-1; no reliable D call. V lost 7 bases to trimming and J lost 3 bases, with 18 bases between them. The CDR3 is made up of 15 amino acids. Germline V lookup: CDR1 LNHDA, CDR2 SQIVND (reference sequence). This CDR3 is CASTGGREGDTEAFF. The CDR3 nucleotides read TGTGCCAGTACCGGCGGCCGGGAGGGAGACACTGAAGCTTTCTTT.

The CDR3 protein is CASSVTEVETQYF. The CDR3 bases are TGTGCCAGCAGTGTGACTGAGGTGGAGACCCAGTACTTC. The chain links TRBV2 to TRBJ2-5; no firm D call. Trimming left V 4 bases short and J 5 bases short, with 11 bases between. Germline CDR1 is SNHLY and CDR2 is FYNNEI. The CDR3 runs 13 residues.

The V call is TRBV11-2, the J call TRBJ2-7; D is possibly TRBD1 (5 bases). V was clipped by 0 bases and J by 2 bases, with 8 bases between them. In germline, CDR1 is SGHAT, CDR2 FQNNGV. The CDR3 covers 14 residues. In DNA, the CDR3 is TGTGCCAGCAGCTTAGATGCAGGGCCCTACGAGCAGTACTTC. Encoded protein: CASSLDAGPYEQYF.

The rearrangement links TRBV4-2 to TRBJ1-2, with D tentatively TRBD1 (5 bases). Germline-derived CDR1 and CDR2 are LGHNA and YNFKEQ. The CDR3 runs to 14 residues. The V gene lost 0 bases and the J gene lost 4 bases, with 9 bases spanning the gap. The DNA of the CDR3 is TGTGCCAGCAGCCAAGATCAGGGCGGCTATGGCTACACCTTC. It yields the protein CASSQDQGGYGYTF.

The chain employs TRBV5-1 and TRBJ1-1; 8 nucleotides line up with TRBD1. CDR3 size: 16 residues. The germline gives CDR1 SGHRS, CDR2 YFSETQ. Trimming at V came to 0 bases and at J to 3 bases, leaving 7 bases not matched to a gene. CDR3: CASSLVQGAGYTEAFF. CDR3 nucleotide sequence: TGCGCCAGCAGCTTGGTTCAGGGGGCCGGGTACACTGAAGCTTTCTTT.

A few counts support this clone. This chain uses TRBV5-1 with TRBJ1-2, with 7 bases lining up with TRBD1. Trimming removed 0 bases from V and 2 bases from J; junction bases left unmatched: 4. Germline V gene data show CDR1 as SGHRS and CDR2 as YFSETQ. The CDR3 is made up of 15 amino acids. For the CDR3, the DNA is TGCGCCAGCAGCTTGGCCGGGACAGAAAACTATGGCTACACCTTC. Encoded protein: CASSLAGTENYGYTF.

The chain recombines TRBV4-1 with TRBJ2-5, with 10 bases identical to TRBD1. The ends lost 6 bases at V and 5 bases at J; junction bases unmatched: 0. This CDR3 is 12 amino acids long. The V gene's germline CDR1 is MGHRA and CDR2 YSYEKL. The CDR3: CASRGQGETQYF. The CDR3 nucleotides are TGCGCCAGCAGGGGACAGGGGGAGACCCAGTACTTC.

The chain links TRBV6-1 to TRBJ2-7, with TRBD2 matching 9 bases. Germline CDR1 reads MNHNS; CDR2 reads SASEGT. The CDR3 loop spans 15 amino acids. After removal of 1 base from V and 8 bases from J, the junction contained 9 bases not matched to a gene. CDR3 DNA sequence: TGTGCCAGCAGTGAAGATCGAGCGGGAGGATCGAAGCAGTACTTC. It codes for CASSEDRAGGSKQYF.

The gene calls are TRBV28 and TRBJ1-2, with D perhaps matching TRBD1 (6 bases). This CDR3 contains 16 residues. Germline lookup yields CDR1 MDHEN and CDR2 SYDVKM. V lost 3 bases, J lost 0 bases, and 14 bases lay in between. CDR3 amino acids: CASSFMGAGTNYGYTF. As DNA, the CDR3 is TGTGCCAGCAGTTTTATGGGGGCAGGGACTAACTATGGCTACACCTTC.

CDR3 DNA sequence: TGCGCCAGCAGCTTGGAAGACAAAGCTTTCTTT. Its protein product is CASSLEDKAFF. The chain employs TRBV5-1 and TRBJ1-1; D ambiguous. Trimming shortened V by 0 bases and J by 9 bases, and 6 bases separated the two germline ends. This CDR3 is 11 amino acids long. CDR1 is SGHRS, CDR2 YFSETQ, per germline. Full variable domain (remainder filled in from reference TRBV5-1 and TRBJ1-1): KAGVTQTPRYLIKTRGQQVTLSCSPISGHRSVSWYQQTPGQGLQFLFEYFSETQRNKGNFPGRFSGRQFSNSRSEMNVSTLELGDSALYLCASSLEDKAFFGQGTRLTVV.

This chain links TRBV29-1 with TRBJ2-7; unclear D gene. Trimming took off 6 bases at V and 3 bases at J, with 12 bases between the two ends. Germline CDR1 SQVTM, CDR2 ANQGSEA. The CDR3 is 12 residues long. This CDR3 is CSVELTDYEQYF. The DNA of the CDR3 is TGCAGCGTGGAGTTGACGGACTACGAGCAGTACTTC.

For this clone: The junction departs from germline at one end; a sequencing error may be responsible. The genes are TRBV4-2 and TRBJ2-4, with D tentatively TRBD1 (6 bases). CDR1 and CDR2 (germline): LGHNA, YNFKEQ. CDR3 length equals 14 residues. The CDR3 protein is CVSSQQGSKNIQYF. Here the CDR3 DNA reads TGTGTCAGCAGCCAACAGGGTTCCAAAAACATTCAGTACTTC.

The genes are TRBV7-2 and TRBJ1-5; 8 nucleotides align to TRBD1. Trimming took 3 bases from V and 3 from J; bases not matched to a gene: 7. The CDR3 is 16 residues long. CDR1 SGHTA and CDR2 FQGNSA come from the germline V gene. The DNA for the CDR3 is TGTGCCAGCAGCTTTAATTACAGGGGGGTCAATCAGCCCCAGCATTTT. Translation: CASSFNYRGVNQPQHF.

The rearrangement joins TRBV29-1 to TRBJ2-5; D unresolved. The CDR3 sequence is 11 residues long. Germline values: CDR1 SQVTM, CDR2 ANQGSEA. Trimming took off 4 bases at V and 5 bases at J, with 8 bases between the two ends. The CDR3 here is CSVVNSETQYF. For the CDR3, the DNA is TGCAGCGTTGTCAACAGCGAGACCCAGTACTTC.

The rearrangement joins TRBV5-1 to TRBJ1-2; TRBD1 matches 8 bases. V dropped 2 bases and J dropped 3; count of bases not matched to a gene: 9. The CDR3 length is 16 residues. The germline V gene encodes CDR1 SGHRS and CDR2 YFSETQ. Here the CDR3 reads CASSFLTGEVDYGYTF. In DNA form, the CDR3 reads TGCGCCAGCAGCTTCCTGACAGGGGAGGTAGACTATGGCTACACCTTC.

The chain combines TRBV9 with TRBJ1-1; tentative D call: TRBD1 (6 bases). The CDR3 consists of 16 residues. V lost 0 bases and J 3 bases, leaving 15 bases between the germline ends. CDR1 is SGDLS and CDR2 is YYNGEE in the germline V gene. CDR3 coding DNA: TGTGCCAGCAGCGTAGGGGTACGGGACACTGACACTGAAGCTTTCTTT. It specifies CASSVGVRDTDTEAFF.

V is TRBV25-1 and J is TRBJ1-5; unclear D gene. Trimming took off 5 bases at V and 2 bases at J, with 10 bases between the two ends. The germline V gene encodes CDR1 MGHDK and CDR2 SYGVNS. CDR3 length: 14 amino acids. The CDR3 sequence is CASSQDMGNQPQHF. As DNA, the CDR3 is TGTGCCAGCAGTCAAGACATGGGCAATCAGCCCCAGCATTTT.

The chain combines TRBV7-2 with TRBJ1-5, with TRBD1 matching over 11 bases. Germline trimming cut 0 bases from V and 0 bases from J; bases unmatched to any gene: 13. Germline-derived CDR1 and CDR2 are SGHTA and FQGNSA. This CDR3 is 21 amino acids long. As DNA, the CDR3 is TGTGCCAGCAGCTTAGCTATGGGGGCCGGGACAGGGGGTTATAGCAATCAGCCCCAGCATTTT. Its translation is CASSLAMGAGTGGYSNQPQHF.